This record looks at one TCR beta chain sequence and its context. What it recognizes is unknown. A second PCR, run for roughly 6 to 11 cycles, used a sample-barcoded 5' primer plus a J-beta primer mix. TCRdb itself ran the 5' RACE reads through MiXCR, one entry per CDR3 protein. The sample carries 1.5 million to 2 million distinct CDR3 sequences, more than 35% recorded once. The data originate from a study of blood T cells in healthy people across ages. Study results and caveats: A strong correlation was found between TCR beta diversity and the percentage of naive T cells. From one million sequenced T cells, diversity estimates were lower bounds. CMV status of donors was not determined, possibly confounding expanded clonotype changes. Comparison with aged donors showed that long-lived donors had more naive CD4+ cells and higher diversity.

CDR1 DFQATT and CDR2 SNEGSKA come from the germline V gene (reference sequence). This CDR3 region has 15 residues. Losses at the gene ends were 0 bases for V and 1 base for J; bases not matched to a gene: 5. The source is a human donor in good health. This chain uses TRBV20-1 with TRBJ2-5; 7 bases line up with TRBD2. The sample taken for sequencing was blood. CDR3 residues: CSARDGGRVQETQYF. The CDR3 bases are TGCAGTGCTAGAGATGGGGGGAGGGTCCAAGAGACCCAGTACTTC.